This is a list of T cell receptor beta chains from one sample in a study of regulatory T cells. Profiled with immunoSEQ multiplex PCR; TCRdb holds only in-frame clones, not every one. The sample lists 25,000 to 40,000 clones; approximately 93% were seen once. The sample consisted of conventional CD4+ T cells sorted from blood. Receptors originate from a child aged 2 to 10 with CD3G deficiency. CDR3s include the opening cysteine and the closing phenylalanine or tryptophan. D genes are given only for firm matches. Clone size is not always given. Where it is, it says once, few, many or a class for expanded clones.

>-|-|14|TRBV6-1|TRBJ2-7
CASSHLGPSYEQYF
TGTGCCAGCAGTCATCTGGGGCCATCGTACGAGCAGTACTTC
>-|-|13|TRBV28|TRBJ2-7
CASSSHGLGEQYF
TGTGCCAGCAGTTCCCACGGGCTCGGCGAGCAGTACTTC
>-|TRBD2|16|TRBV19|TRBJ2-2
CASSQRLAGTTGELFF
TGTGCCAGTAGCCAAAGACTAGCGGGAACCACCGGGGAGCTGTTTTTT
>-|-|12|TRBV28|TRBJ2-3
CSAGTIKDTQYF
TGTAGTGCGGGTACCATTAAAGATACGCAGTATTTT
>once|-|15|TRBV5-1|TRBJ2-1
CASSLDPGPTNEQFF
TGCGCCAGCAGCTTGGACCCCGGACCCACCAATGAGCAGTTCTTC
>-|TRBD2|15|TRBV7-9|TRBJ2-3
CASSLAGGRTDTQYF
TGTGCCAGCAGCCTAGCGGGAGGTCGGACAGATACGCAGTATTTT
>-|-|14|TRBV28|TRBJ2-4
CASSPIAGLNIQYF
TGTGCCAGCAGTCCCATAGCTGGGCTAAACATTCAGTACTTC
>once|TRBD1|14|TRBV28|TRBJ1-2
CASSSIGQGGGYTF
TGTGCCAGCAGTTCTATCGGACAGGGCGGGGGCTACACCTTC
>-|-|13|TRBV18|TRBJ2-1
CASSGRVHNEQFF
TGTGCCAGCTCAGGAAGGGTGCACAATGAGCAGTTCTTC
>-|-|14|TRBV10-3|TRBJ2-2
CAIRTNRDTGELFF
TGTGCCATCAGAACAAACAGAGACACCGGGGAGCTGTTTTTT
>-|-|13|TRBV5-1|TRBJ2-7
CASSSNGADEQYF
TGCGCCAGCAGCTCTAACGGGGCGGACGAGCAGTACTTC
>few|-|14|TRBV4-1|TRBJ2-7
CASSQGLDSYEQYF
TGCGCCAGCAGCCAAGGGCTGGATTCCTACGAGCAGTACTTC
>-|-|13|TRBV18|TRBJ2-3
CASSPRFTDTQYF
TGTGCCAGCTCACCAAGGTTCACAGATACGCAGTATTTT
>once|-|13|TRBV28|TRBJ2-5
CASSFQIQETQYF
TGTGCCAGCAGTTTCCAGATCCAAGAGACCCAGTACTTC
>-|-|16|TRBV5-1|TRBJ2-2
CASSLVQGLDTGELFF
TGCGCCAGCAGCTTGGTCCAGGGCCTCGACACCGGGGAGCTGTTTTTT
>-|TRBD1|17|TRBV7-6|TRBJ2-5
CASSTRSGTGGGETQYF
TGTGCCAGCAGCACACGTTCCGGGACAGGGGGTGGGGAGACCCAGTACTTC
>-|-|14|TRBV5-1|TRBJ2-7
CASSLGDGASEQYF
TGCGCCAGCAGCTTGGGCGATGGGGCTTCCGAGCAGTACTTC
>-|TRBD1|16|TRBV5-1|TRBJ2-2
CASSHGTGGRTGELFF
TGCGCCAGCAGCCACGGGACAGGGGGTCGGACCGGGGAGCTGTTTTTT
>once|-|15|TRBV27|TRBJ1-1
CASKPSIRAPTEAFF
TGTGCCAGCAAACCCTCCATTAGAGCTCCCACTGAAGCTTTCTTT
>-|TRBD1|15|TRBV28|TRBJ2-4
CASSGGDRGKNIQYF
TGTGCCAGCAGTGGCGGGGACAGGGGCAAAAACATTCAGTACTTC
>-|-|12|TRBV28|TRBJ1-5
CASSRSNQPQHF
TGTGCCAGCAGTAGAAGCAATCAGCCCCAGCATTTT
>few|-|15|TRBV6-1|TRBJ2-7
CASTSRRDNSYEQYF
TGTGCCAGCACCTCCCGGCGGGACAACTCCTACGAGCAGTACTTC
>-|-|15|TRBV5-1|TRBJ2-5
CASNFGGGRKETQYF
TGCGCCAGCAACTTCGGGGGAGGCCGAAAGGAGACCCAGTACTTC
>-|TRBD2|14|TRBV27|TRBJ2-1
CASSRRTSDNEQFF
TGTGCCAGCAGTCGGAGGACTAGCGACAATGAGCAGTTCTTC
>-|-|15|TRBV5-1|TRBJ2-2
CASSPSGTHTGELFF
TGCGCCAGCAGCCCCTCCGGGACTCACACCGGGGAGCTGTTTTTT